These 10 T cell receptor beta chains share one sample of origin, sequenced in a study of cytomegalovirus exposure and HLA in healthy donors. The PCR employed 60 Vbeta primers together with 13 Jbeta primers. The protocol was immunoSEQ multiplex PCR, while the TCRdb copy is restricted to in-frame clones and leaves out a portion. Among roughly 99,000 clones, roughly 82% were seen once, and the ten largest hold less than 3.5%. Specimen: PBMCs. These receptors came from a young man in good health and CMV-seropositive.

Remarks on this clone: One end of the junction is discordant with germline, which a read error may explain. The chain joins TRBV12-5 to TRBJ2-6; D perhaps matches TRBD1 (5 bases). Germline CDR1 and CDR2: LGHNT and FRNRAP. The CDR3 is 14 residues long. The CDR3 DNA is TGTGCTAGTGGTTTTCTCTCTGGGGCCAACGGCCTGACTTTC. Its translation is CASGFLSGANGLTF.

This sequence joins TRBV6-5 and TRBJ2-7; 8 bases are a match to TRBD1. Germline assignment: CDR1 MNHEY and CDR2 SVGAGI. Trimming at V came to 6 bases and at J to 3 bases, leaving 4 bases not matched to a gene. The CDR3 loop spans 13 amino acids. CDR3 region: CASSWTGLYEQYF. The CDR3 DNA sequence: TGTGCCAGCAGCTGGACAGGGCTCTACGAGCAGTACTTC.

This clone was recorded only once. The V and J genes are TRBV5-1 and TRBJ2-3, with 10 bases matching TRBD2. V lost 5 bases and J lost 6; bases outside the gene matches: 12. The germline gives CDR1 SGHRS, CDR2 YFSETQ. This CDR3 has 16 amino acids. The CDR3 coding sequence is TGCGCCAGCAGGAGCATACTAGCGGGGATCGGGGATACGCAGTATTTT. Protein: CASRSILAGIGDTQYF.

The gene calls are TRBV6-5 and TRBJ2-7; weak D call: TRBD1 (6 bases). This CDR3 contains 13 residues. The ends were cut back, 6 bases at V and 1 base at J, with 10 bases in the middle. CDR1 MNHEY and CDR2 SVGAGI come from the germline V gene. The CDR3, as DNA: TGTGCCAGCAGGGCCGGACAGTCCTACGAGCAGTACTTC. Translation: CASRAGQSYEQYF.

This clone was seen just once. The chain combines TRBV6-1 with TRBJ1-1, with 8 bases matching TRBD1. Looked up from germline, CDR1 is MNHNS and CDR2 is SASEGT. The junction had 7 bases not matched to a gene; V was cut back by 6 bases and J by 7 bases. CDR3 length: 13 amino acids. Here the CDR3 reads CASSQGAVLEAFF. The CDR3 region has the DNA TGTGCCAGCAGCCAGGGGGCAGTACTTGAAGCTTTCTTT.

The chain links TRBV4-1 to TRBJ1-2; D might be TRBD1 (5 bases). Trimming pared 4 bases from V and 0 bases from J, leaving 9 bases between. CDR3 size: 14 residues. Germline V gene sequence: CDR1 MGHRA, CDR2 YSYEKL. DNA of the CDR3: TGCGCCAGCAGCCCTCTACAGGCTAACTATGGCTACACCTTC. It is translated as CASSPLQANYGYTF.

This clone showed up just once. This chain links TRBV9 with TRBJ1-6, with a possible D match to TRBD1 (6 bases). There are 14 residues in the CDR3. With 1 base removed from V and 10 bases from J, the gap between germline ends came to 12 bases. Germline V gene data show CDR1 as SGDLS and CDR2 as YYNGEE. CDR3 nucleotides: TGTGCCAGCAGCGTAACAGGGAAGACGTCACCCCTCCACTTT. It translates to CASSVTGKTSPLHF.

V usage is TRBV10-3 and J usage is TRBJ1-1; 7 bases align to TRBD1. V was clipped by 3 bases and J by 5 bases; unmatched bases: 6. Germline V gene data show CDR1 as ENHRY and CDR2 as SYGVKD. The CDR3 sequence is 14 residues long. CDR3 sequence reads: CAISEEDRRTEAFF. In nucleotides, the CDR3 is TGTGCCATCAGTGAAGAGGACAGGAGGACTGAAGCTTTCTTT.

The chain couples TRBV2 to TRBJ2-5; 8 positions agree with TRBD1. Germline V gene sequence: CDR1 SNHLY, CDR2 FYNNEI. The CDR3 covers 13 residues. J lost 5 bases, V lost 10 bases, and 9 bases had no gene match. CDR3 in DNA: TGTGCCAAGGGGACAGGAGATACGGAGACCCAGTACTTC. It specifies CAKGTGDTETQYF. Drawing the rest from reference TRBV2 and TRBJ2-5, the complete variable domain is EPEVTQTPSHQVTQMGQEVILRCVPISNHLYFYWYRQILGQKVEFLVSFYNNEISEKSEIFDDQFSVERPDGSNFTLKIRSTKLEDSAMYFCAKGTGDTETQYFGPGTRLLVL.

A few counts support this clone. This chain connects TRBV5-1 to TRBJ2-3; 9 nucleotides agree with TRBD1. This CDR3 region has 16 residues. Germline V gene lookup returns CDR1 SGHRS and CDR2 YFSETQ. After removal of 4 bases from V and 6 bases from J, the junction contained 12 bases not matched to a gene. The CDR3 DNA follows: TGCGCCAGCAGCCCGAAACAGGGGGCGCCCGGGGATACGCAGTATTTT. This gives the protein CASSPKQGAPGDTQYF. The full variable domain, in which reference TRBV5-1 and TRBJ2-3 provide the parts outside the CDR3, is KAGVTQTPRYLIKTRGQQVTLSCSPISGHRSVSWYQQTPGQGLQFLFEYFSETQRNKGNFPGRFSGRQFSNSRSEMNVSTLELGDSALYLCASSPKQGAPGDTQYFGPGTRLTVL.